This T cell receptor (beta chain) derives from a study of OX40 agonist ivuxolimab in advanced cancers. Whole-study context: Dose-escalation cases comprised hepatocellular carcinoma, melanoma, renal cell or head and neck cancer.

Only in-frame clones appear in the TCRdb table, and some are missing; sequencing was by immunoSEQ multiplex PCR. This sample has tens of thousands of clones, with approximately 92% found just once. The V end was cut by 4 bases, the J end by 15 bases, with 10 bases between. Germline values: CDR1 SGHTA, CDR2 FQGNSA. The CDR3 runs 11 residues. The material sequenced was CD4+ or CD8+ T cells sorted from blood, taken in a trial of the OX40 agonist ivuxolimab. The V and J genes are TRBV7-2 and TRBJ1-6, with a possible D match to TRBD1 (5 bases). This sequence was found in an adult with an advanced solid tumor such as melanoma, head and neck, liver or kidney cancer. The CDR3 DNA reads as TGTGCCAGCAGCTCGGGACGGGACCTCCACTTT. This codes for CASSSGRDLHF. Together with reference TRBV7-2 and TRBJ1-6, the CDR3 gives the full variable domain: GAGVSQSPSNKVTEKGKDVELRCDPISGHTALYWYRQSLGQGLEFLIYFQGNSAPDKSGLPSDRFSAERTGGSVSTLTIQRTQQEDSAVYLCASSSGRDLHFGNGTRLTVT.